This TCR beta chain was documented in a study of blood T cell repertoires in COVID-19. The cohort comprised adults aged roughly 18 to 90 years residing in approximately 25 US areas. Looked up from germline, CDR1 is MDHEN and CDR2 is SYDVKM. The CDR3 loop spans 17 amino acids. The ends lost 6 bases at V and 0 bases at J; junction bases unmatched: 9. Authors' methods: It was from reference gene primer amplification that nucleated cell counts were estimated. Sequenced by immunoSEQ multiplex PCR; TCRdb stores in-frame clones only, minus some. V and J calls and clone size are given by that table; D and trimming were obtained from the DNA. This sample has a few hundred thousand clones, with about 87% found just once.

This receptor was identified in a woman between 40 and 55 years old who had been exposed to COVID-19. The rearrangement joins TRBV28 to TRBJ2-7; 12 bases agree with TRBD2. What was sequenced was PBMCs or T cells enriched from blood (not recorded which). CDR3 DNA sequence: TGTGCCAGCAGAACTCTTTGGACTAGCGGGGACTCCTACGAGCAGTACTTC. Its protein product is CASRTLWTSGDSYEQYF.